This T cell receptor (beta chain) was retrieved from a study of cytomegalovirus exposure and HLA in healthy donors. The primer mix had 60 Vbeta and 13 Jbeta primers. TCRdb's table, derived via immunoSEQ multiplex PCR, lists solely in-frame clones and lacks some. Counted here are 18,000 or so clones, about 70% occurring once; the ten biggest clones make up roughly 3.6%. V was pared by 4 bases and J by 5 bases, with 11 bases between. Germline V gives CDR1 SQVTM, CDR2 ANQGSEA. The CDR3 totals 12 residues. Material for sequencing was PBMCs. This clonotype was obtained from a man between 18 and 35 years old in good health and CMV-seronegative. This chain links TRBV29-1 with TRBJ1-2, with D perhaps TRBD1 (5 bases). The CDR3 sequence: CSVVTGLYGYTF. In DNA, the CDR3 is TGCAGCGTTGTAACAGGATTGTATGGCTACACCTTC.